This paragraph reports one T cell receptor beta chain. The antigen is not known. The sample is drawn from a study of cytomegalovirus exposure and HLA in healthy donors. As for the study in general: Within the Caucasian-associated ancestry cluster were approximately 77% of the roughly 400 genotyped donors. Points from the study as a whole: A link between a missense DCLRE1C variant and TCR beta V- and J-gene trimming emerged from a later analysis. A previous analysis found most TCR beta V segments productive roughly 87% or roughly 30% of the time. The authors enumerated over 150 TCR beta chains as linked to cytomegalovirus.

The PCR made use of 60 Vbeta and 13 Jbeta primers. The data were produced by immunoSEQ multiplex PCR, yet TCRdb's version contains in-frame clones alone and is incomplete. The sample lists about 160,000 clones, roughly four fifths occurring once. Germline V lookup: CDR1 MNHEY, CDR2 SMNVEV (reference sequence). V lost 8 bases to trimming and J lost 4 bases, with 14 bases between them. The CDR3 totals 13 residues. The specimen sequenced was PBMCs. V and J are TRBV27 and TRBJ1-1; D is uncertain. The receptor comes from a male donor in good health and CMV-seropositive. Here the CDR3 reads CASHRLEGTEAFF. CDR3 nucleotides: TGTGCCAGCCATAGACTGGAAGGCACTGAAGCTTTCTTT.